This T cell receptor beta chain is drawn from a study of T cell repertoires in cytomegalovirus infection. General observations from the study: Dominant in the ex vivo response were TCR beta clonotypes restricted by HLA-C and specific for CMV.

For this clonotype: What it binds is not known.

One entry per CDR3 protein results from TCRdb running MiXCR on the reads. The data contain hundreds of thousands of distinct CDR3 sequences, 40% to 50% of them singletons. CDR1 is SGHDT and CDR2 is YYEEEE in the germline V gene. Trimming shortened V by 3 bases and J by 5 bases, and 20 bases separated the two germline ends. The CDR3 sequence is 17 residues long. The sequenced sample was cultured PBMCs, obtained from culture after CMV antigen stimulation. This clonotype originated in a human donor in good health (CMV status not recorded). Some clones in this sample may be carry-over from other donors' samples. This sequence joins TRBV5-6 and TRBJ2-2, with D possibly matching TRBD2 (6 bases). As DNA, the CDR3 is TGTGCCAGCAGCTCCCCCGGGGCGGGACGAATTACCGGGGAGCTGTTTTTT. Protein product: CASSSPGAGRITGELFF.